The 21 T cell receptor beta chains given below trace back to one sample, sequenced in a study of response to subunit inactivated influenza vaccine. Each CDR3 protein is one row after TCRdb ran MiXCR on the RT-PCR reads. This table holds 500,000 to 600,000 distinct CDR3 sequences, 10% to 15% found once. Sequences were derived from PBMCs from blood, sampled roughly 46 days after vaccination. These receptors all stem from a man aged 50 or older who received an inactivated influenza vaccine.

This clonotype was recorded many times. V and J are TRBV5-1 and TRBJ2-3; D may be TRBD2 (7 bases). The V end was cut by 0 bases, the J end by 7 bases, with 15 bases between. The germline V gene has CDR1 SGHRS and CDR2 YFSETQ. The CDR3 contains 15 residues. Written as DNA, the CDR3 is TGCGCCAGCAGCTTGGATGGGGGGGCAAGTCATACGCAGTATTTT. This gives the protein CASSLDGGASHTQYF.

This chain joins TRBV10-2 and TRBJ1-1, with D perhaps TRBD1 (5 bases). Germline V gives CDR1 WSHSY, CDR2 SAAADI. The CDR3 consists of 14 residues. The ends were cut back, 5 bases at V and 0 bases at J, with 10 bases in the middle. The CDR3 here is CASSKSGLNTEAFF. The CDR3 DNA reads TGCGCCAGCAGTAAATCAGGGCTGAACACTGAAGCTTTCTTT.

The chain uses TRBV5-1 and TRBJ2-1; a weak D match, TRBD2 (5 bases). The CDR3 runs 16 residues. Trimming pared 2 bases from V and 1 base from J, leaving 13 bases between. Germline V lookup: CDR1 SGHRS, CDR2 YFSETQ. CDR3 in DNA: TGCGCCAGCAGCTTAATGGTCGGGATGTCCTACAATGAGCAGTTCTTC. This sequence encodes CASSLMVGMSYNEQFF.

The genes are TRBV7-9 and TRBJ1-6; D remains unclear. The CDR3 has 15 amino acids. From germline, CDR1 is SEHNR and CDR2 FQNEAQ (reference sequence). V was pared by 4 bases and J by 2 bases, with 9 bases between. CDR3 DNA: TGTGCCAGCAGCTCGGGAATTCCCTATAATTCACCCCTCCACTTT. Translation: CASSSGIPYNSPLHF.

The chain links TRBV27 to TRBJ2-5, with 9 bases lining up with TRBD1. Germline CDR1 and CDR2: MNHEY and SMNVEV (reference sequence). The CDR3 runs to 15 residues. J gave up 7 bases and V 6 bases, and 12 bases lay outside the gene matches. CDR3 bases: TGTGCCAGCAGAGACAGGGGGAACGCAAGAGGGACCCAGTACTTC. It translates to CASRDRGNARGTQYF.

This clonotype came up a few times. The chain employs TRBV7-9 and TRBJ2-7, with TRBD2 matching 7 bases. The trim removed 3 bases at V and 0 bases at J, leaving 5 bases unmatched. This CDR3 comprises 15 residues. CDR1 and CDR2 from the germline V gene are SEHNR and FQNEAQ (reference sequence). The CDR3 is CASSFSGGVSYEQYF. In DNA form, the CDR3 reads TGTGCCAGCAGCTTCTCGGGGGGAGTCTCCTACGAGCAGTACTTC.

The chain employs TRBV20-1 and TRBJ2-7; 8 bases align to TRBD1. Germline lookup yields CDR1 DFQATT and CDR2 SNEGSKA (reference sequence). V lost 3 bases and J lost 3; bases outside the gene matches: 7. This CDR3 region has 14 residues. CDR3 sequence: CSARFPGQGYEQYF. CDR3 DNA sequence: TGCAGTGCTAGGTTTCCAGGACAGGGCTACGAGCAGTACTTC.

The chain recombines TRBV28 with TRBJ1-1; maybe TRBD1 (6 bases). The germline gives CDR1 MDHEN, CDR2 SYDVKM. This CDR3 contains 14 residues. The V and J ends lost 3 bases and 7 bases respectively, with 15 bases between them. CDR3 residues: CASSFGGLLYEAFF. For the CDR3, the DNA is TGTGCCAGCAGTTTTGGGGGCCTTCTTTATGAAGCTTTCTTT. Full variable domain (remainder filled in from reference TRBV28 and TRBJ1-1): DVKVTQSSRYLVKRTGEKVFLECVQDMDHENMFWYRQDPGLGLRLIYFSYDVKMKEKGDIPEGYSVSREKKERFSLILESASTNQTSMYLCASSFGGLLYEAFFGQGTRLTVV.

This clonotype was observed a few times. This rearrangement joins TRBV5-1 to TRBJ2-5, with D possibly matching TRBD2 (6 bases). In germline, CDR1 is SGHRS, CDR2 YFSETQ. V lost 6 bases and J lost 5, with 14 bases in between. The CDR3 runs to 13 residues. CDR3: CASTPGRLETQYF. In DNA form, the CDR3 reads TGCGCCAGCACCCCAGGGAGGTTGGAGACCCAGTACTTC.

The chain combines TRBV20-1 with TRBJ1-1, with D uncertain. Germline V gene lookup returns CDR1 DFQATT and CDR2 SNEGSKA (reference sequence). Deletions cut 5 bases from V and 1 base from J, with 11 bases between. This CDR3 has 13 residues. CDR3 DNA: TGCAGTGCTCCACAGTTTGGGAACACTGAAGCTTTCTTT. As protein: CSAPQFGNTEAFF.

This clonotype was counted many times. The chain employs TRBV5-1 and TRBJ2-7; D gene unclear. The CDR3 loop spans 14 amino acids. Germline V CDR1 and CDR2: SGHRS, YFSETQ. Trimming took 1 base from V and 2 from J, leaving 10 bases between them. The CDR3 sequence is CASSLRDTTYEQYF. CDR3 DNA: TGCGCCAGCAGCTTGCGAGACACAACCTACGAGCAGTACTTC. Together with reference TRBV5-1 and TRBJ2-7, the CDR3 gives the full variable domain: KAGVTQTPRYLIKTRGQQVTLSCSPISGHRSVSWYQQTPGQGLQFLFEYFSETQRNKGNFPGRFSGRQFSNSRSEMNVSTLELGDSALYLCASSLRDTTYEQYFGPGTRLTVT.

In its sample, this clonotype was seen many times. The rearrangement joins TRBV5-5 to TRBJ2-1; 11 bases line up with TRBD2. Trimming took 5 bases from V and 8 from J; bases not matched to a gene: 15. The germline V gene encodes CDR1 SGHKS and CDR2 YYEKEE (reference sequence). This CDR3 contains 17 residues. Here the CDR3 DNA reads TGTGCCAGCAGTCTTTCTCCCGCTAGCGGGAGGAGTGATGAGCAGTTCTTC. Its translation: CASSLSPASGRSDEQFF.

This chain links TRBV2 with TRBJ2-7; no clear D. V lost 7 bases, J lost 2 bases, and 12 bases lay in between. CDR1 is SNHLY and CDR2 is FYNNEI in the germline V gene. This CDR3 has 13 residues. This CDR3 reads CASTRQAAYEQYF. The CDR3 nucleotides are TGTGCCAGCACCAGGCAGGCCGCCTACGAGCAGTACTTC.

In this sample, this clonotype turned up a few times. V and J are TRBV20-1 and TRBJ1-5, with D possibly matching TRBD1 (6 bases). V lost 0 bases, J lost 7 bases, and 16 bases lay in between. The CDR3 loop spans 15 amino acids. CDR1 DFQATT and CDR2 SNEGSKA come from the germline V gene (reference sequence). DNA for the CDR3: TGCAGTGCTAGAGATACGGAACAGGGACGGCAGCCCCAGCATTTT. Residues: CSARDTEQGRQPQHF.

V gene TRBV19 combines with J gene TRBJ2-1; 8 positions agree with TRBD1. Germline trimming cut 8 bases from V and 3 bases from J; bases unmatched to any gene: 6. The length of the CDR3 is 14 residues. Germline lookup yields CDR1 LNHDA and CDR2 SQIVND (reference sequence). CDR3 protein: CASAGTGVYNEQFF. In DNA form, the CDR3 reads TGTGCCAGTGCTGGGACAGGCGTCTACAATGAGCAGTTCTTC.

This clonotype came up a few times. The chain recombines TRBV24-1 with TRBJ2-1; either TRBD1 or TRBD2 may fit D (5 bases each). Trimming shortened V by 9 bases and J by 10 bases, and 12 bases separated the two germline ends. CDR3 length: 11 residues. Germline assignment: CDR1 KGHDR and CDR2 SFDVKD. The DNA for the CDR3 is TGTGCCACCGGGACCCCCCGGGAGCAGTTCTTC. This translates into CATGTPREQFF.

This clonotype was counted only a few times. This chain connects TRBV4-3 to TRBJ1-6; D unclear. This CDR3 spans 15 amino acids. Trimming left V 4 bases short and J 11 bases short, with 18 bases between. From germline, CDR1 is LGHNA and CDR2 YSLEER. The CDR3 reads CASSPDFGSVAPLHF. As DNA, the CDR3 is TGCGCCAGCAGCCCAGATTTTGGTTCTGTAGCACCCCTCCACTTT.

This clonotype was observed a few times. The rearrangement links TRBV20-1 to TRBJ2-7; 10 nucleotides align to TRBD2. The germline V gene encodes CDR1 DFQATT and CDR2 SNEGSKA (reference sequence). The CDR3 sequence is 14 residues long. The trim removed 6 bases at V and 3 bases at J, leaving 8 bases unmatched. The CDR3: CSAHGLAEDYEQYF. The CDR3 nucleotides read TGCAGTGCGCACGGACTAGCGGAAGACTACGAGCAGTACTTC.

This clonotype was seen only a few times. The chain combines TRBV12-3 or TRBV12-4 with TRBJ2-3, with 11 bases identical to TRBD1. The CDR3 sequence is 17 residues long. V lost 8 bases to trimming and J lost 4 bases; unmatched junction nucleotides: 14. The CDR3 DNA reads as TGTGCCAGCCGACCACACCCTGGACAGGGGGCAGCAGATACGCAGTATTTT. This sequence encodes CASRPHPGQGAADTQYF.

The genes are TRBV6-2 or TRBV6-3 and TRBJ2-1, with TRBD1 matching over 9 bases. This CDR3 region has 15 residues. Germline V gene sequence: CDR1 MNHEY, CDR2 SVGEGT. V lost 6 bases and J lost 2; bases outside the gene matches: 5. The CDR3 region has the DNA TGTGCCAGCAGCCTCCGGACAGGGGCCTACAATGAGCAGTTCTTC. Protein: CASSLRTGAYNEQFF.

V is TRBV7-2 and J is TRBJ2-1, with D perhaps matching TRBD2 (6 bases). Germline loops: CDR1 SGHTA, CDR2 FQGNSA. Trimming took off 3 bases at V and 9 bases at J, with 18 bases between the two ends. This CDR3 comprises 15 residues. Here the CDR3 reads CASSLGTSGPGEQFF. In nucleotides, the CDR3 is TGTGCCAGCAGCTTGGGTACAAGCGGGCCGGGTGAGCAGTTCTTC. The entire variable domain, with the rest obtained from reference TRBV7-2 and TRBJ2-1, is as follows: GAGVSQSPSNKVTEKGKDVELRCDPISGHTALYWYRQSLGQGLEFLIYFQGNSAPDKSGLPSDRFSAERTGGSVSTLTIQRTQQEDSAVYLCASSLGTSGPGEQFFGPGTRLTVL.